A single sample gave rise to the 20 T cell receptor beta chains below, sequenced in a study of CD8+ T cells in alopecia areata. RNA was extracted and reverse transcribed into cDNA as the sequencing template. Generated by immunoSEQ multiplex PCR, the TCRdb table keeps only in-frame clones and is missing some. The record shows 1,400 or so clones for this sample, with no singletons present. Material for sequencing was lesional skin. The receptors originated from a C3H/HeJ mouse with alopecia areata. Mouse strain MHC haplotype: H2-k.

Many counts were recorded for this clone. TCRdb lists a protein that is different at residue 8 from the translated DNA; the protein given here uses the DNA translation. Gene names refer to mouse genes. The CDR3 end falls 3 residues outside the read, so it is completed with the germline J gene. V usage is TRBV14 and J usage is TRBJ1-6; maybe TRBD1 (6 bases). TRBJ1-6 is an open reading frame, and its role is uncertain. This CDR3 contains 11 residues. CDR1 and CDR2 from the germline V gene are SGHDT and FRDEAV. The CDR3 sequence: CASSLGDTLYF. The part of the CDR3 DNA that was read is TGTGCCAGCAGTTTGGGGGACACC.

This clone showed up many times. The genes and germline here are from mouse. The CDR3 DNA, read in part, is TGTGCCTGGAGTCCGGGACTGGGGGGCCTGAACTATGCT. It encodes CAWSPGLGGLNYA. In full, the CDR3 reads CAWSPGLGGLNYAEQFF. The V and J genes are TRBV31 and TRBJ2-1; TRBD2 agrees at 12 bases. The CDR3 end falls 4 residues outside the read, so it is completed with the germline J gene. The CDR3 extends over 17 amino acids. CDR1 is GKSSPN, CDR2 SITVG, per germline. V shed 1 base and J 1 base; nucleotides not matched to a gene: 5.

Concerning this clone itself: The DNA translation disagrees with the TCRdb protein at residue 10, so the protein in this description comes from the DNA. The germline and genes are mouse ones. With the read ending 3 residues before the CDR3 end, the germline J gene is used to fill in that end. The genes are TRBV3 and TRBJ1-6; 7 bases fit TRBD1. TRBJ1-6 is marked as an open reading frame, function uncertain. Germline values: CDR1 SNHLY, CDR2 FYNGKV (reference sequence). CDR3 size: 13 residues. J lost 10 bases, V lost 3 bases, and 3 bases had no gene match. The CDR3 sequence is CASSFSRGSPLYF. CDR3 bases read: TGTGCCAGCAGCTTCTCCAGGGGGTCGCCC.

This clone came up many times. The gene symbols are mouse symbols. The CDR3 is cut off 4 residues early in the read; its end comes from the germline J gene. This chain joins TRBV13-1 and TRBJ2-2; a weak D match, TRBD2 (7 bases). V was shortened by 2 bases and J by 2 bases, with 10 bases between the two germline ends. This CDR3 has 15 amino acids. In germline, CDR1 is NSHNY, CDR2 SYGAGN. CDR3 protein: CASSEGGRNTGQLYF. The CDR3 DNA, read in part, is TGTGCCAGCAGTGAAGGGGGGCGCAACACCGGG.

This clone was recorded many times. Genes here carry mouse names. The read falls 4 residues short of the CDR3 end, and the missing part is taken from the germline J gene. The V gene is TRBV13-1, the J gene TRBJ1-1; D may be TRBD1 (5 bases). CDR1 and CDR2 from the germline V gene are NSHNY and SYGAGN. V was pared by 2 bases and J by 1 base, with 6 bases between. The CDR3 sequence is 13 residues long. CDR3 DNA, as far as it was read: TGTGCCAGCAGTGAAGGACAAAACACA. It specifies CASSEGQNT. The whole CDR3 region reads CASSEGQNTEVFF.

This clone was found many times. The translated DNA and TCRdb's protein are not identical at residue 11; the protein here was translated from the DNA. The gene names here belong to mouse. Coverage ceases 3 residues before the CDR3 finishes, and the germline J gene fills in the end. This sequence joins TRBV19 and TRBJ1-6; D is perhaps TRBD1 (6 bases). TRBJ1-6 is an open reading frame, and its role is uncertain. Germline lookup yields CDR1 FNHDT and CDR2 SITEND (reference sequence). This CDR3 spans 14 amino acids. The CDR3 spells CASSIWGGQDTLYF. Partial CDR3 DNA: TGTGCCAGCAGTATTTGGGGGGGCCAAGACACC.

As to this clone: The DNA translation disagrees with the TCRdb protein at residue 14, so the protein in this description comes from the DNA. These gene names are mouse names. The read terminates 3 residues ahead of where the CDR3 ends, so the germline J gene completes it. This chain joins TRBV17 and TRBJ1-6, with 11 bases lining up with TRBD1. TRBJ1-6 is treated as an ORF (open reading frame) with a function not yet certain. The CDR3 is 17 amino acids. V shed 0 bases, J shed 10 bases, and the junction held 8 bases outside the gene matches. In germline, CDR1 is MNHDT, CDR2 YYDKIL. The CDR3 sequence is CASSRDQEGDRGSPLYF. CDR3 DNA (partial): TGTGCTAGCAGTAGAGACCAGGAGGGGGACAGGGGGTCGCCC.

In this sample, this clone turned up many times. Genes and germline are mouse. Read sequence stops 4 residues before the CDR3 end, and the germline J gene provides the missing end. The V call is TRBV1, the J call TRBJ2-3, with a weak D call TRBD1 (6 bases). The CDR3 has 15 residues. CDR1 and CDR2 from the germline V gene are NSQYPW and LRSPGD (reference sequence). Between the trimmed V and J ends, which lost 0 bases and 0 bases, there was a span of 7 bases. CDR3 residues: CTCSADGTSAETLYF. Incomplete CDR3 DNA: TGCACCTGCAGTGCAGATGGGACAAGTGCAGAA. Looking up the rest from reference TRBV1 and TRBJ2-3 gives the full variable domain: VTLLEQNPRWRLVPRGQAVNLRCILKNSQYPWMSWYQQDLQKQLQWLFTLRSPGDKEVKSLPGADYLATRVTDTELRLQVANMSQGRTLYCTCSADGTSAETLYFGSGTRLTVL.

Notes on this clone: One base separates it from a far larger clone, so it is likely a read error. Each gene name is a mouse one. The missing CDR3 end, 4 residues past where the read stops, is filled in from the germline J gene. The V and J genes are TRBV12-1 and TRBJ1-2; D might be TRBD1 (6 bases). The CDR3 extends over 14 amino acids. Germline-derived CDR1 and CDR2 are SGHSN and HYEKVE. The CDR3 loop reads CASSLGGALADYTF. CDR3 DNA (partial): TGTGCCAGCTCTCTTGGGGGGGCGCTTGCC.

This clone is labeled medium-sized. The gene symbols are mouse symbols. The read is 4 residues too short to cover the CDR3 end, so that end is filled in from the germline J gene. The chain is built from TRBV13-3 and TRBJ2-1; 9 bases align to TRBD2. This CDR3 comprises 14 residues. The V gene end was trimmed by 3 bases and the J gene end by 5 bases; junction bases not matched to a gene: 3. Per germline, CDR1 NNHDY and CDR2 SYVADS. The DNA read from the CDR3 is TGTGCCAGCAGTGGAACTGGGGGGCATGCT. It codes for CASSGTGGHA. The whole CDR3 reads CASSGTGGHAEQFF.

Worth noting for this clone: Genes here carry mouse names. The CDR3 is cut off 4 residues early in the read; its end comes from the germline J gene. The genes are TRBV2 and TRBJ2-5, with D unclear. V shed 0 bases and J shed 3 bases, with 4 bases lying between them. The germline V gene encodes CDR1 LGHNA and CDR2 YSYQKL. The CDR3 contains 13 residues. Here the CDR3 reads CASSQDTQDTQYF. The covered CDR3 bases are TGTGCCAGCAGCCAAGACACTCAAGAC.

This clone was seen repeatedly, ten times or more. The germline and genes are mouse ones. Coverage ceases 4 residues before the CDR3 finishes, and the germline J gene fills in the end. The chain couples TRBV13-3 to TRBJ2-4; tentative D call: TRBD1 (6 bases). V dropped 6 bases and J dropped 3 bases, with 8 bases sitting between them. The germline CDR1 and CDR2 sequences are NNHDY and SYVADS. The CDR3 extends over 12 amino acids. The CDR3 reads CASKDRQNTLYF. CDR3 DNA, as far as it was read: TGTGCCAGCAAGGACAGACAAAAC.

Turning to this clone: Mouse germline and gene names are used. With the read ending 4 residues before the CDR3 end, the germline J gene is used to fill in that end. The chain employs TRBV29 and TRBJ1-4; D remains ambiguous. CDR3 size: 12 residues. In germline, CDR1 is MSHET, CDR2 SYDVDS. V was trimmed by 6 bases and J by 5 bases, leaving 7 bases between them. CDR3 DNA, as far as it was read: TGTGCTAGCAGCCGACAAAACGAA. Translating it yields CASSRQNE. The complete CDR3 reads CASSRQNERLFF.

The sample holds many counts of this clone. The DNA translation disagrees with the TCRdb protein at residue 12, so the protein in this description comes from the DNA. Mouse germline and gene names are used. The CDR3 region is CASSPTTASGNTLYF. The CDR3 bases that were read are TGTGCCAGCAGCCCCACGACAGCTTCTGGAAATACG. This chain joins TRBV13-3 and TRBJ1-3; possible D gene TRBD1, 5 bases. The read is 3 residues too short to cover the CDR3 end, so that end is filled in from the germline J gene. The CDR3 consists of 15 residues. Looked up from germline, CDR1 is NNHDY and CDR2 is SYVADS. Trimming took off 5 bases at V and 0 bases at J, with 12 bases between the two ends. Full variable domain (rest looked up from reference TRBV13-3 and TRBJ1-3): EAAVTQSPRSKVAVTGGKVTLSCHQTNNHDYMYWYRQDTGHGLRLIHYSYVADSTEKGDIPDGYKASRPSQENFSLILELASLSQTAVYFCASSPTTASGNTLYFGEGSRLIVV.

This clone occurred a few times. The gene names given are mouse names. The read comes to an end 4 residues before the CDR3 does, leaving the germline J gene to fill in the end. The chain couples TRBV2 to TRBJ2-5, with 8 bases lining up with TRBD2. The CDR3 loop spans 14 amino acids. In germline, CDR1 is LGHNA, CDR2 YSYQKL. V was pared by 4 bases and J by 3 bases, with 3 bases of the junction left unmatched. The CDR3 loop is CASSPWGAQDTQYF. The sequenced part of the CDR3 DNA is TGTGCCAGCAGCCCCTGGGGGGCACAAGAC.

The table lists this clone with many counts. The protein in this entry is translated from the DNA; at residue 14 it differs from the protein listed in TCRdb. Mouse germline and gene names are used. The DNA ends 3 residues before the CDR3 does, and the rest of the CDR3 is filled in from the germline J gene. V usage is TRBV13-1 and J usage is TRBJ1-3; the match to TRBD1 covers 7 bases. There are 17 residues in the CDR3. The V gene end was trimmed by 3 bases and the J gene end by 0 bases; junction bases not matched to a gene: 9. The germline CDR1 and CDR2 sequences are NSHNY and SYGAGN. The CDR3: CASSARPGQLSGNTLYF. The part of the CDR3 DNA that was read is TGTGCCAGCAGTGCCCGGCCGGGACAGCTTTCTGGAAATACG.

By proportion, this clone is medium-sized (0.01 to 0.1%). The gene names given are mouse names. The read comes to an end 4 residues before the CDR3 does, leaving the germline J gene to fill in the end. The chain recombines TRBV13-3 with TRBJ2-4; unclear D gene. In germline, CDR1 is NNHDY, CDR2 SYVADS. Between the trimmed V and J ends, which lost 4 bases and 1 base, there was a span of 10 bases. The CDR3 covers 14 residues. CDR3 DNA (partial): TGTGCCAGCAGTCCGTCGAAGGGTCAAAAC. Translated: CASSPSKGQN. The full CDR3 protein is CASSPSKGQNTLYF.

There are many counts of this clone. Genes and germline are mouse. The CDR3 end lies 4 residues beyond the end of the read and is filled in from the germline J gene. V usage is TRBV24 and J usage is TRBJ1-1; weak D call: TRBD1 (6 bases). This CDR3 is 13 amino acids long. Germline CDR1 is KGHTA and CDR2 is FRNEEI. The V and J ends lost 9 bases and 0 bases respectively, with 11 bases between them. The part of the CDR3 DNA that was read is TGTGCCAGAGGGGGGGGTGCAAACACA. It codes for CARGGGANT. The entire CDR3 protein is CARGGGANTEVFF.

This clone was recorded many times. Genes and germline come from the mouse. CDR3 residues: CASSIMVLYEQYF. Partial CDR3 DNA: TGTGCCAGCAGTATAATGGTTCTGTAT. The rearrangement links TRBV13-1 to TRBJ2-7; no clear D gene. Read data end 4 residues before the CDR3 end; the end is taken from the germline J gene. Germline V gene data show CDR1 as NSHNY and CDR2 as SYGAGN. The CDR3 spans 13 residues.

In this sample, this clone turned up a few times. A far larger clone is just one base off, so this is likely a read error. These gene names are mouse names. The read halts 4 residues ahead of the CDR3 end, with the missing end drawn from the germline J gene. The rearrangement links TRBV31 to TRBJ1-2; TRBD1 matches at 7 bases. The trim removed 2 bases at V and 0 bases at J, leaving 6 bases unmatched. Germline V gene data show CDR1 as GKSSPN and CDR2 as SITVG. This CDR3 spans 15 amino acids. The CDR3 sequence is CAWSTRDSTNSDYTF. CDR3 DNA (partial): TGTGCCTGGAGTACCCGGGACAGCACAAACTCC.